Shown below are 15 T cell receptor beta chains from a single sample sequenced in a study of tumor and adjacent non-tumor tissue in lung cancer. No cell sorting was done before RNA was extracted from the tissue. The normal lung tissue was taken more than 3 cm from the tumor edge. Three rounds of nested PCR, following a modified ARM-PCR protocol, produced the TCRbeta library. TCRdb re-called the multiplex PCR reads with MiXCR, one entry per CDR3 protein. The data contain around 57,000 distinct CDR3 sequences, over 60% of them singletons. The specimen was distant non-tumor lung tissue. All receptors derive from a man aged 70-80 years with non-small cell lung cancer.

The chain is built from TRBV6-2 or TRBV6-3 and TRBJ2-1; unclear D gene. Germline CDR1 and CDR2: MNHEY and SVGEGT. This CDR3 comprises 16 residues. The V end lost 7 bases, the J end lost 8 bases, and 24 bases lay between the germline ends. CDR3: CASTYGAGLLGDEQFF. The CDR3 bases are TGTGCCAGCACCTACGGCGCAGGCTTACTTGGCGATGAGCAGTTCTTC.

In its sample, this clonotype was seen a few times. This clone may be a read error of a much larger clone one base away. J is TRBJ2-1 and V is TRBV19; D unresolved. Germline V lookup: CDR1 LNHDA, CDR2 SQIVND (reference sequence). The CDR3 is 13 residues long. CDR3 residues: CAVMLGKGDERFF. CDR3 DNA: TGTGCCGTGATGTTAGGCAAAGGTGATGAGCGGTTCTTC.

The rearrangement joins TRBV28 to TRBJ1-5; TRBD1 is a possible D gene (6 bases). There are 16 residues in the CDR3. The V and J ends lost 5 bases and 5 bases respectively, with 19 bases between them. The germline V gene has CDR1 MDHEN and CDR2 SYDVKM. The CDR3 bases are TGTGCCAGCAGTCAACTAGCTCGACAGGCCGATCAGCCCCAGCATTTT. Its protein product is CASSQLARQADQPQHF.

The chain links TRBV13 to TRBJ2-5, with 10 bases lining up with TRBD1. This CDR3 contains 15 residues. Germline CDR1 is PRHDT and CDR2 is FYEKMQ (reference sequence). The junction had 8 bases not matched to a gene; V was cut back by 5 bases and J by 5 bases. CDR3 sequence (DNA): TGTGCCAGCAGCAGGGACAGGGGTAATGCGGAGACCCAGTACTTC. This translates into CASSRDRGNAETQYF.

This chain uses TRBV5-1 with TRBJ2-3, with 9 bases lining up with TRBD2. CDR1 and CDR2 from the germline V gene are SGHRS and YFSETQ. This CDR3 contains 15 residues. V lost 4 bases and J lost 6; bases outside the gene matches: 9. This CDR3 reads CASSGLAGSADTQYF. The CDR3 DNA follows: TGCGCCAGCAGCGGGCTAGCGGGAAGCGCGGATACGCAGTATTTT.

The sample holds one count of this clonotype. A much larger clone differs from this one at a single base, so this may be a read error. The chain carries TRBV6-6 and TRBJ1-2; 9 positions match TRBD1. Germline CDR1 MNHNY, CDR2 SVGAGI (reference sequence). This CDR3 comprises 15 residues. CDR3 sequence reads: CASNYTRTGADGYTF. CDR3 nucleotide sequence: TGTGCCAGCAATTACACAAGGACAGGGGCAGATGGCTACACCTTC.

This clonotype has just one count. This sequence joins TRBV11-2 and TRBJ2-3; D is ambiguous. V lost 5 bases and J 5 bases, leaving 17 bases between the germline ends. The CDR3 is made up of 15 amino acids. Germline V gives CDR1 SGHAT, CDR2 FQNNGV. The CDR3 region is CASSATVYPLDTQYF. CDR3 bases: TGTGCCAGCAGCGCAACCGTTTATCCCTTAGATACGCAGTATTTT.

This clonotype was seen at least ten times. The gene calls are TRBV6-6 and TRBJ2-1; 7 bases agree with TRBD1. Germline V gene data show CDR1 as MNHNY and CDR2 as SVGAGI (reference sequence). The trim removed 5 bases at V and 3 bases at J, leaving 13 bases unmatched. The CDR3 has 17 amino acids. The CDR3 nucleotides read TGTGCCAGCAGTCCCGGGACAGATGGTTGGGTCTACAATGAGCAGTTCTTC. It yields the protein CASSPGTDGWVYNEQFF.

V and J are TRBV29-1 and TRBJ2-1; D gene uncertain. The germline CDR1 and CDR2 sequences are SQVTM and ANQGSEA. This CDR3 comprises 13 residues. V shed 6 bases and J shed 4 bases, with 13 bases lying between them. CDR3: CSVTHLLYNEQFF. CDR3 sequence (DNA): TGCAGCGTCACCCATTTACTTTACAATGAGCAGTTCTTC.

Many counts were recorded for this clonotype. This chain uses TRBV6-1 with TRBJ1-6, with 12 bases identical to TRBD1. V dropped 7 bases and J dropped 8; count of bases not matched to a gene: 6. The CDR3 contains 15 residues. CDR1 is MNHNS and CDR2 is SASEGT in the germline V gene. CDR3 bases: TGTGCCAGCAAACCGGGACAGGGGGCTTATTCACCCCTCCACTTT. This sequence encodes CASKPGQGAYSPLHF.

This clonotype has ten or more counts. The genes are TRBV4-1 and TRBJ1-4, with a tentative D call TRBD1 (5 bases). Germline CDR1 and CDR2: MGHRA and YSYEKL. The CDR3 sequence is 14 residues long. Trimming cost V 0 bases and J 8 bases, with 10 bases left between them. CDR3 protein: CASSQDMQGEKLFF. The CDR3 nucleotides are TGCGCCAGCAGCCAAGATATGCAGGGAGAAAAACTGTTTTTT.

To note about this clonotype: Just one base apart from a much larger clone, this may be a read error. This rearrangement joins TRBV12-3 or TRBV12-4 to TRBJ2-5; 11 bases are shared with TRBD2. This CDR3 region has 16 residues. The CDR3 DNA is TGTACCAGCAGTCTTCTAGCGGGGGGCCTCCAAGAGACCCAGTACTTC. Amino acid sequence: CTSSLLAGGLQETQYF.

This clonotype has just one count. A much larger clone differs from this one at a single base, so this may be a read error. CDR3 sequence reads: CASSQEVLAYNGQFF. DNA for the CDR3: TGCGCCAGCAGCCAAGAAGTCCTAGCCTACAATGGGCAGTTCTTC. The chain employs TRBV4-1 and TRBJ2-1; TRBD2 might be the D (5 bases). This CDR3 comprises 15 residues. Germline values: CDR1 MGHRA, CDR2 YSYEKL.

Turning to this clonotype: A single base separates this from a much larger clone, so it may be a read error. The chain is built from TRBV7-8 and TRBJ2-5; D is ambiguous. The CDR3 covers 13 residues. Per the germline V gene, CDR1 is SGHVS and CDR2 is FQNEAQ. This CDR3 is CASSLGVVETRYF. The DNA for the CDR3 is TGTGCCAGCAGCTTAGGGGTTGTGGAGACCCGGTACTTC. Drawing the rest from reference TRBV7-8 and TRBJ2-5, the complete variable domain is GAGVSQSPRYKVAKRGQDVALRCDPISGHVSLFWYQQALGQGPEFLTYFQNEAQLDKSGLPSDRFFAERPEGSVSTLKIQRTQQEDSAVYLCASSLGVVETRYFGPGTRLLVL.

Turning to this clonotype: An end of the junction does not agree with germline; a read error may underlie this. The V and J genes are TRBV6-1 and TRBJ2-6; D gene ambiguous. This CDR3 has 17 amino acids. Germline V gene sequence: CDR1 MNHNS, CDR2 SASEGT. The CDR3 protein is CVSSEGTDLSGANVLTF. CDR3 DNA: TGTGTCAGCAGTGAAGGAACAGACCTCTCTGGGGCCAACGTCCTGACTTTC.